This TCR beta chain was retrieved from a study of blood T cells in healthy people across ages. This clonotype showed up many times. A J-beta primer mix and a sample-barcoded 5' primer were used in a second PCR of roughly 7 to 12 cycles. In TCRdb, the 5' RACE reads were re-called with MiXCR into one record per CDR3 protein. The sample records 270,000 or so distinct CDR3 sequences, 27% being singletons. The CDR3 runs to 12 residues. Germline V lookup: CDR1 SQVTM, CDR2 ANQGSEA. V lost 7 bases to trimming and J lost 7 bases, with 13 bases between them. The chain has TRBV29-1 and TRBJ1-4, with D hard to call. Sample: blood. The source of this sequence is a woman aged 70-85 years in good health. In nucleotides, the CDR3 is TGCAGCGGATGGTCGGAAGGTGAAAAACTGTTTTTT. This gives the protein CSGWSEGEKLFF.